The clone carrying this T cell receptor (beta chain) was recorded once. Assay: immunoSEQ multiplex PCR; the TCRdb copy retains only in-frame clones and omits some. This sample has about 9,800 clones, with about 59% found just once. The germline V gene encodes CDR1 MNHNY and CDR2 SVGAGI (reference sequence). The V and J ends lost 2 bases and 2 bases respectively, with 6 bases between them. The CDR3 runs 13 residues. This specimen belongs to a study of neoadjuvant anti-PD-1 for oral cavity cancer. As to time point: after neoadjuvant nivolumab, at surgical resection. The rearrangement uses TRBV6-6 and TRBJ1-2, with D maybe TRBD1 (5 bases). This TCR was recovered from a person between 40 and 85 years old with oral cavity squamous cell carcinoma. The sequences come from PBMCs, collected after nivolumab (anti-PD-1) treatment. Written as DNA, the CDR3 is TGTGCCAGCAGTTACCGGACAAACTATGGCTACACCTTC. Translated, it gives CASSYRTNYGYTF.